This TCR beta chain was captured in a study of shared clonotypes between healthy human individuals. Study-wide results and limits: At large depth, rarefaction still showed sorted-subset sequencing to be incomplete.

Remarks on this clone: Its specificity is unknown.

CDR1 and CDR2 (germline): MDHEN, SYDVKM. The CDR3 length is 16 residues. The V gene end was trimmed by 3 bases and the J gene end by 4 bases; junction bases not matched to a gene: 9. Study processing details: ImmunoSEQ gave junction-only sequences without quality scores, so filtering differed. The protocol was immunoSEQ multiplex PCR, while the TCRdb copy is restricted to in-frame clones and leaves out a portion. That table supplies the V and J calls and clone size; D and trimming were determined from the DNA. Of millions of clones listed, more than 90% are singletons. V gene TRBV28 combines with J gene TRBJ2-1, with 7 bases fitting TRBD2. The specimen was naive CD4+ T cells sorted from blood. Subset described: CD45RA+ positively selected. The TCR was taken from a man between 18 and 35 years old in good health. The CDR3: CASSFARAGSYNEQFF. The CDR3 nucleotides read TGTGCCAGCAGTTTTGCTCGAGCGGGGTCATACAATGAGCAGTTCTTC.